This section outlines one TCR beta chain sequence together with its context. Antigen specificity is unknown. This entry comes from a study of early T cells in non-severe SARS-CoV-2 infection. At the level of the study: Sequencing of bulk RNA from unsorted whole blood was done, without chain pairing.

Regarding the study as a whole: The study's VDJdb matching favored anti-spike CD8 responses and missed private and CD4 specificities.

The library protocol tagged individual cDNA molecules with unique molecular identifiers. TCRdb reanalysed the 5' RACE reads using MiXCR and keeps one entry per CDR3 protein. The sample has roughly 40,000 distinct CDR3 sequences, roughly 5% seen once. Trimming stripped 5 bases from V and 2 bases from J, with 6 bases between. The CDR3 sequence is 12 residues long. CDR1 and CDR2 (germline): PRHDT, FYEKMQ (reference sequence). V gene TRBV13 combines with J gene TRBJ1-2, with D unresolved. Material for sequencing was whole blood. This receptor was obtained from an adult who was a healthcare worker with PCR-confirmed SARS-CoV-2 infection or an uninfected control (not recorded which). CDR3 sequence (DNA): TGTGCCAGCAGCCAGGAAAACTATGGCTACACCTTC. Protein sequence: CASSQENYGYTF.